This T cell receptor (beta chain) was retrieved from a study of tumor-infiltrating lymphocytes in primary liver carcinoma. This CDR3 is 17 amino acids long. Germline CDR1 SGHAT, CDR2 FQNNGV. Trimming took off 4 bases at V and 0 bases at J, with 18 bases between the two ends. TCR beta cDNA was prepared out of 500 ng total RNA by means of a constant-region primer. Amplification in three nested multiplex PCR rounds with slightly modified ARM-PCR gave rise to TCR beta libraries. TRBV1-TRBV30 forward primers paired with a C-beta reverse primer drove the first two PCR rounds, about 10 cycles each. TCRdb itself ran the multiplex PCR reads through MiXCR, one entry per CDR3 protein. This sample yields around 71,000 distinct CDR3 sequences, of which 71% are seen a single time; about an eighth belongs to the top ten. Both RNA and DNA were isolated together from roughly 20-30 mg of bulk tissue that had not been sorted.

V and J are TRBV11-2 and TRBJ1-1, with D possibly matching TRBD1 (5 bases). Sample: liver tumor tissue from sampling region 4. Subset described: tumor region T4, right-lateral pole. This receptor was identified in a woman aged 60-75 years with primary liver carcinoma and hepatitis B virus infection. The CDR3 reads CASSSGGFRVLNTEAFF. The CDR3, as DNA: TGTGCCAGCAGCTCGGGGGGTTTCCGGGTCCTGAACACTGAAGCTTTCTTT.